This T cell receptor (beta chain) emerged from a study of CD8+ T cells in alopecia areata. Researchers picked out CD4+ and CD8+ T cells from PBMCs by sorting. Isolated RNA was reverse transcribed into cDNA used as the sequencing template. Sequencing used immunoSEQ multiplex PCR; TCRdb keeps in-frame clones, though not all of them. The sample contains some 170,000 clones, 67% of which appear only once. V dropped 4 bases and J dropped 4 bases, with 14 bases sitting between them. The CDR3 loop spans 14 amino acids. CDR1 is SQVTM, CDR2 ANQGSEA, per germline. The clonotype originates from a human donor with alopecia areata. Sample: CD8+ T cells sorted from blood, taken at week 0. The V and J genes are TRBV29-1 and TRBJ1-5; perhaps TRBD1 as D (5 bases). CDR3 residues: CSVGGLEGNQPQHF. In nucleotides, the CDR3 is TGCAGCGTTGGGGGACTCGAAGGGAATCAGCCCCAGCATTTT.